This entry is about one T cell receptor beta chain. This record comes from a study of control samples from healthy donors and cancer patients. Assay: immunoSEQ multiplex PCR; the TCRdb copy retains only in-frame clones and omits some. Of around 30,000 clones in the sample, 70% to 90% were seen once. V lost 1 base, J lost 5 bases, and 12 bases stayed unmatched. From germline, CDR1 is SGHDT and CDR2 YYEEEE. The CDR3 sequence is 16 residues long. The gene calls are TRBV5-6 and TRBJ2-7, with 7 positions matching TRBD2. The sequenced sample was PBMCs. The clonotype comes from a woman in her fifties or sixties with head and neck cancer. The CDR3 sequence is CASSLQLSSGRNEQYF. In DNA, the CDR3 is TGTGCCAGCAGCTTGCAGTTGTCTAGCGGAAGAAACGAGCAGTACTTC.